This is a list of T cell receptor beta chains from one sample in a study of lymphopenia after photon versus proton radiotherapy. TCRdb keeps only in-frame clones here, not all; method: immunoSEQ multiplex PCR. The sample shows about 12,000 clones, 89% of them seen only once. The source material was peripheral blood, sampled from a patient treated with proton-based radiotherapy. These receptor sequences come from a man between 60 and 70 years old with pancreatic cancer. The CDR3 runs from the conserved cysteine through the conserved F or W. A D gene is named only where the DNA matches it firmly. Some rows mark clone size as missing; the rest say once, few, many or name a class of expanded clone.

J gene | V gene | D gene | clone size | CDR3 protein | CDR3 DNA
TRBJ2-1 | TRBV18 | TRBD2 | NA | CASSRRTSGSIDEQFF | TGTGCCAGCTCACGTAGGACTAGCGGGAGTATAGATGAGCAGTTCTTC
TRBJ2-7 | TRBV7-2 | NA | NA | CASSRRGSYEQYF | TGTGCCAGCAGCCGAAGGGGTTCCTACGAGCAGTACTTC
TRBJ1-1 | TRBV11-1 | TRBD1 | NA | CASGWTGGYTEAFF | TGTGCCAGCGGATGGACAGGTGGATACACTGAAGCTTTCTTT
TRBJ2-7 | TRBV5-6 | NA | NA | CASSYRGGGYEQYF | TGTGCCAGCAGCTACCGTGGTGGGGGCTACGAGCAGTACTTC
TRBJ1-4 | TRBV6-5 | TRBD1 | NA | CASRDYEGANEKLFF | TGTGCCAGCAGGGATTATGAGGGGGCCAATGAAAAACTGTTTTTT
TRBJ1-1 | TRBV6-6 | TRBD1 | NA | CASSYSGTGPEAFF | TGTGCCAGCAGTTACTCGGGGACAGGGCCTGAAGCTTTCTTT
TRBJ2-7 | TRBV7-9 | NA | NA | CASSLTTGPYEQYF | TGTGCCAGCAGCTTAACGACCGGTCCCTACGAGCAGTACTTC
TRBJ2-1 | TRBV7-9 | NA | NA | CASSFGREPFF | TGTGCCAGCAGCTTTGGCCGGGAGCCCTTCTTC
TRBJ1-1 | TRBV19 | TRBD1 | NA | CASSGTVMSTEAFF | TGTGCCAGCTCCGGGACAGTAATGAGCACTGAAGCTTTCTTT
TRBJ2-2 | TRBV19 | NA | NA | CASSSDRTPGELFF | TGTGCCAGTAGTTCAGACAGGACCCCCGGGGAGCTGTTTTTT
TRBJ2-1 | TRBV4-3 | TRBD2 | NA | CASSQDLPLAGFVGEQFF | TGCGCCAGCAGCCAAGATCTTCCGCTAGCGGGTTTTGTGGGGGAGCAGTTCTTC
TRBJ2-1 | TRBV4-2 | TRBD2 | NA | CASSQPFGTSLVNEQFF | TGTGCCAGCAGCCAACCTTTCGGGACTAGCCTCGTCAATGAGCAGTTCTTC
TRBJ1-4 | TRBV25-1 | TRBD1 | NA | CASSERQGVREKLFF | TGTGCCAGCAGTGAACGACAGGGGGTTAGGGAAAAACTGTTTTTT
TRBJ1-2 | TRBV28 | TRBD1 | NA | CASRTGIKGGYTF | TGTGCCAGCAGGACAGGGATTAAAGGCGGCTACACCTTC
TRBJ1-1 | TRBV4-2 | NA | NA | CASSQDARGRGIGTEAFF | TGTGCCAGCAGCCAAGATGCCAGGGGTAGAGGTATAGGCACTGAAGCTTTCTTT
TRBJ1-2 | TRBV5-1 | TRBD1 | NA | CASSPSGWQGADGYTF | TGCGCCAGCAGCCCATCCGGGTGGCAGGGGGCTGATGGCTACACCTTC
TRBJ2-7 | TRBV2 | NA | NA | CASRGTPVWGIYEQYF | TGTGCCAGCAGGGGGACCCCTGTTTGGGGGATCTACGAGCAGTACTTC
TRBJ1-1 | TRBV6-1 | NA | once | CASSPREGHTEAFF | TGTGCCAGCAGTCCCCGTGAGGGGCACACTGAAGCTTTCTTT
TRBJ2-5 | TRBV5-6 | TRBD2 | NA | CASSLGLAGDSTQYF | TGTGCCAGCAGCTTGGGACTAGCGGGAGATTCGACCCAGTACTTC
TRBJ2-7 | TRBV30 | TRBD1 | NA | CAWRMTGDGEQYF | TGTGCCTGGAGGATGACAGGGGATGGCGAGCAGTACTTC
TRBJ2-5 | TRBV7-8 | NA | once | CASSLVTAQETQYF | TGTGCCAGCAGCTTAGTTACAGCTCAAGAGACCCAGTACTTC
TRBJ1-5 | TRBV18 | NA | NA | CASSPPGNQPQHF | TGTGCCAGCTCACCACCGGGGAATCAGCCCCAGCATTTT
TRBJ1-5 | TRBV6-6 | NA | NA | CASSYSLQGNQPQHF | TGTGCCAGCAGTTACTCGCTCCAGGGGAATCAGCCCCAGCATTTT
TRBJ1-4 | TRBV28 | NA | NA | CASSPGGNEKLFF | TGTGCCAGCAGTCCGGGGGGGAATGAAAAACTGTTTTTT
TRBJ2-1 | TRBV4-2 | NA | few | CASSQDLLNEQFF | TGTGCCAGCAGCCAGGACTTACTGAATGAGCAGTTCTTC
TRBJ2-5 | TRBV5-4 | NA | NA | CASSLYTQGAETQYF | TGTGCCAGCAGCCTCTACACCCAGGGAGCGGAGACCCAGTACTTC
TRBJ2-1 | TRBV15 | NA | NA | CATKRDHYYNEQFF | TGTGCCACCAAGAGGGACCACTACTACAATGAGCAGTTCTTC
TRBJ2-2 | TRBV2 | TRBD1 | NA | CASSEVPGTGVANTGELFF | TGTGCCAGCAGCGAAGTACCCGGGACAGGGGTCGCGAACACCGGGGAGCTGTTTTTT
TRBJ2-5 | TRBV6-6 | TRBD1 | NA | CASSGQGLQETQYF | TGTGCCAGCAGTGGACAGGGTCTCCAAGAGACCCAGTACTTC
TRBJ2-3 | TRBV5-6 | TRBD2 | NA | CASSITPGLAVLDTQYF | TGTGCCAGCAGCATCACCCCGGGACTAGCGGTTCTAGATACGCAGTATTTT
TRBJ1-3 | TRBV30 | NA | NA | CAWNQGSGNTIYF | TGTGCCTGGAATCAGGGTTCCGGAAACACCATATATTTT
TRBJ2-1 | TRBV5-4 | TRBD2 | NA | CASSQWGMGGEQFF | TGTGCCAGCAGCCAGTGGGGCATGGGAGGGGAGCAGTTCTTC
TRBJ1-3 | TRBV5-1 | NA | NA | CASSRDPDPTIYF | TGCGCCAGCAGCAGGGACCCGGATCCCACCATATATTTT
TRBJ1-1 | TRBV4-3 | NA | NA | CASSLQGVAFF | TGCGCCAGCAGCTTACAGGGCGTAGCTTTCTTT
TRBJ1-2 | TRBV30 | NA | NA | CAWSATRTANYGYTF | TGTGCCTGGAGTGCTACCAGGACAGCCAACTATGGCTACACCTTC
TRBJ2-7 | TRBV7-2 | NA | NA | CASSHDWTTYEQYF | TGTGCCAGCAGCCACGACTGGACGACCTACGAGCAGTACTTC
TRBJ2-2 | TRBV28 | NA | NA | CATSGLWEPNTGELFF | TGTGCCACCTCAGGGTTGTGGGAGCCGAACACCGGGGAGCTGTTTTTT
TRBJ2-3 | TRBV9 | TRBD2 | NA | CASSALAGETDTQYF | TGTGCCAGCAGCGCTCTAGCGGGGGAGACAGATACGCAGTATTTT
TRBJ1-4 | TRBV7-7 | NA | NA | CASSPDIGEKLFF | TGTGCTAGCAGCCCTGACATCGGAGAAAAACTGTTTTTT
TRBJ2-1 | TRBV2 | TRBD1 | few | CARQGQGLYNEQFF | TGTGCCAGGCAGGGACAGGGACTCTACAATGAGCAGTTCTTC
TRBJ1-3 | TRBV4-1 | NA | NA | CASSQKTPPNSGNTIYF | TGCGCCAGCAGCCAAAAAACACCTCCGAACTCTGGAAACACCATATATTTT